Listed here are 10 T cell receptor beta chains from one sample, sequenced in a study of STAT5B mutations in CD4+ large granular lymphocyte leukemia. Here immunoSEQ multiplex PCR was the method, and the copy in TCRdb shows in-frame clones only, minus some. The repertoire holds about 30,000 clones, with approximately 80% as singletons. Sequences were obtained from CD4+ T cells from blood buffy coats. All receptors come from a human donor in good health.

The genes are TRBV29-1 and TRBJ2-7; D could derive from TRBD1 or TRBD2 (6 bases each). Trimming stripped 6 bases from V and 6 bases from J, with 24 bases between. Germline CDR1 is SQVTM and CDR2 is ANQGSEA. The CDR3 covers 15 residues. The CDR3 nucleotides are TGCAGCGTCGCGACAGGCTATTCTTTGGGAGGCGAGCAGTACTTC. Translating it yields CSVATGYSLGGEQYF.

The rearrangement uses TRBV5-1 and TRBJ1-5; D is perhaps TRBD1 (6 bases). Germline-derived CDR1 and CDR2 are SGHRS and YFSETQ. CDR3 length equals 15 residues. Trimming took 0 bases from V and 5 from J, leaving 12 bases between them. The CDR3 here is CASSLVGGPDQPQHF. For the CDR3, the DNA is TGCGCCAGCAGCTTGGTAGGGGGACCCGATCAGCCCCAGCATTTT.

The chain uses TRBV7-2 and TRBJ2-7, with 8 bases matching TRBD1. V gave up 7 bases and J gave up 5 bases; unmatched junction bases: 10. Germline CDR1 SGHTA, CDR2 FQGNSA. CDR3 length: 14 residues. The CDR3 nucleotides are TGTGCCAGCACCCACAGGGGGTCATTCGACGAGCAGTACTTC. The encoded protein is CASTHRGSFDEQYF.

The chain recombines TRBV2 with TRBJ2-1, with D uncertain. Trimming shortened V by 2 bases and J by 6 bases, and 8 bases separated the two germline ends. CDR3 length: 13 amino acids. Germline loops: CDR1 SNHLY, CDR2 FYNNEI. The CDR3 DNA follows: TGTGCCAGCAGTGAACAAGGATTCAATGAGCAGTTCTTC. It translates to CASSEQGFNEQFF. The full variable domain, in which reference TRBV2 and TRBJ2-1 provide the parts outside the CDR3, is EPEVTQTPSHQVTQMGQEVILRCVPISNHLYFYWYRQILGQKVEFLVSFYNNEISEKSEIFDDQFSVERPDGSNFTLKIRSTKLEDSAMYFCASSEQGFNEQFFGPGTRLTVL.

The J gene is TRBJ2-2, the V gene TRBV7-9, with no clear D. Germline V gene sequence: CDR1 SEHNR, CDR2 FQNEAQ (reference sequence). The CDR3 is 14 residues long. Deletions cut 1 base from V and 5 bases from J, with 8 bases between. The DNA for the CDR3 is TGTGCCAGCAGCTTAGGCGAGCAGACCGGGGAGCTGTTTTTT. Protein product: CASSLGEQTGELFF. Based on the CDR3 plus reference TRBV7-9 and TRBJ2-2, the full variable domain is DTGVSQNPRHKITKRGQNVTFRCDPISEHNRLYWYRQTLGQGPEFLTYFQNEAQLEKSRLLSDRFSAERPKGSFSTLEIQRTEQGDSAMYLCASSLGEQTGELFFGEGSRLTVL.

J is TRBJ2-7 and V is TRBV11-2; D unclear. This CDR3 comprises 16 residues. The germline V gene encodes CDR1 SGHAT and CDR2 FQNNGV. With 5 bases removed from V and 2 bases from J, the gap between germline ends came to 19 bases. In nucleotides, the CDR3 is TGTGCCAGCAGCCCCCCCACGCGTATCTTCACCTACGAGCAGTACTTC. This codes for CASSPPTRIFTYEQYF.

The chain employs TRBV4-2 and TRBJ2-2; TRBD1 matches at 10 bases. The CDR3 spans 16 residues. Trimming took 1 base from V and 6 from J; bases not matched to a gene: 5. Germline CDR1 reads LGHNA; CDR2 reads YNFKEQ. The CDR3 DNA reads as TGTGCCAGCAGCCAAGGGGCGACAGGGGGCTCCGGGGAGCTGTTTTTT. Amino acid sequence: CASSQGATGGSGELFF.

J is TRBJ2-1 and V is TRBV7-2; TRBD2 aligns across 7 bases. With 3 bases clipped from V and 8 bases from J, the junction kept 10 bases outside the gene matches. CDR3 length: 15 residues. Germline V gives CDR1 SGHTA, CDR2 FQGNSA. The CDR3 reads CASSFGLVQGHEQFF. The CDR3 region has the DNA TGTGCCAGCAGCTTTGGACTAGTTCAAGGTCATGAGCAGTTCTTC.

The sample holds one count of this clone. This chain joins TRBV6-5 and TRBJ2-1; 11 nucleotides agree with TRBD2. With V trimmed by 7 bases and J by 7 bases, 9 bases remained unmatched. CDR1 MNHEY and CDR2 SVGAGI come from the germline V gene. The CDR3 sequence is 15 residues long. The CDR3 spells CASNKLAGVGNEQFF. CDR3 nucleotide sequence: TGTGCCAGCAATAAACTAGCGGGAGTAGGGAATGAGCAGTTCTTC.

This clone was observed a single time. The chain recombines TRBV9 with TRBJ2-2; D tentatively fits TRBD1 or TRBD2 (5 bases each). Germline CDR1 SGDLS, CDR2 YYNGEE. This CDR3 is built from 15 residues. V was cut by 1 base and J by 4 bases, with 11 bases left in between. This chain's CDR3 is CASSVTGTTTGELFF. The CDR3 DNA is TGTGCCAGCAGCGTAACCGGGACGACCACCGGGGAGCTGTTTTTT. The full variable domain, with the rest looked up from reference TRBV9 and TRBJ2-2, is DSGVTQTPKHLITATGQRVTLRCSPRSGDLSVYWYQQSLDQGLQFLIQYYNGEERAKGNILERFSAQQFPDLHSELNLSSLELGDSALYFCASSVTGTTTGELFFGEGSRLTVL.